This T cell receptor (beta chain) came from a study of blood T cell repertoires in COVID-19 (dated by TCRdb to about 2020). Notes on the research overall: Samples from collaborators originated in the United States, Italy and Spain and spanned both the acute and convalescent phases of COVID-19. HLA class I and class II types, where available, came from metadata supplied by the sample provider rather than from assay-based typing. The dataset comprised deeply sampled blood TCRbeta repertoires from subjects exposed to, actively infected with, or recovered from COVID-19. The repertoires were made available in a free public database intended to serve as a resource for research on the immune response to SARS-CoV-2. Samples were obtained from the ongoing ImmuneRACE study (first 160 participants) and from over 1,000 subjects provided by 6 global collaborators. Nearly every sample came with metadata listing a de-identified subject ID, COVID-19 status, age in years and sex. The material from the prospective study consisted of cDNA or gDNA derived from T cells, B-cell-depleted T cells, or PBMCs. Overall study outcomes, separate from this receptor: How much clinical and demographic metadata was included differed by source and by participant, and the metadata was provided uncurated.

Whole blood was collected in K2EDTA tubes by collaborating institutions according to the institutions' own protocols. Collaborator samples were shipped for TCRbeta analysis as frozen whole blood, isolated PBMCs, or DNA extracted from either sample type. The count of this clone is one. Its antigen is not yet known. It has no much larger one-base neighbor in the sample; base qualities were not kept. The germline V gene specifies SGHRS as CDR1 and YFSETQ as CDR2. The CDR3, from cysteine to phenylalanine, totals 12 residues. Only the CDR3 region is kept as DNA, spanning 36 bases read in frame from base 1. The V and J ends are trimmed by 5 bases and 5 bases, leaving 5 bases between them. TCRbeta CDR3 regions were amplified from genomic DNA by means of the immunoSEQ Assay, a bias-controlled multiplex PCR. For the original study's pipeline: Nucleated cell counts per sample were estimated from amplification of reference gene primers within the assay. To quantify the absolute abundance of each unique TCRbeta CDR3 rearrangement, sequence reads were collapsed and filtered. For each sample, productive Simpson clonality was calculated as the square root of Simpson's diversity index over productive rearrangements. This is the immuneACCESS table as TCRdb keeps it, with only in-frame sequences that have V and J called. A part of the clones is gone; compared with another copy, unresolved V genes explain less than half, and the rest is unexplained. D and trimming were read from the DNA, whereas the V and J calls and clone size are those reported in that table. For this sample there are under 150,000 clones; 88% appear just once. 1.5% of the sample goes to the ten largest clones.

Sequencing was carried out using peripheral blood. The chain is made from TRBV5-1 and TRBJ1-6; confidence is insufficient to name the D gene. The origin of this receptor is a human donor in a cohort sampled during active COVID-19. CDR3 protein: CASRSDNSPLHF. The DNA sequence is given as TGCGCCAGCAGGTCCGATAATTCACCCCTCCACTTT.